This T cell receptor (beta chain) emerged from a study of blood T cell repertoires in COVID-19. Study overall: T cells, B-cell-depleted T cells, or PBMCs provided the cDNA or gDNA that served as material.

Clinical histories supplied by participants themselves formed the basis of cohort assignment. Symptom resolution, clearance, or two negative PCRs marked the recovered donors of Cohort 3. The CDR3 spans 15 residues. The trim removed 3 bases at V and 7 bases at J, leaving 3 bases unmatched. Germline V gene data show CDR1 as SGHDT and CDR2 as YYEEEE. This clone was seen a handful of times. The protocol was immunoSEQ multiplex PCR, while the TCRdb copy is restricted to in-frame clones and leaves out a portion. The sample lists around 300,000 clones, 80% to 90% occurring once. This receptor was identified in a man younger than 45 who had recovered from COVID-19. The chain uses TRBV5-6 and TRBJ1-6; 11 bases line up with TRBD1. Sequencing used PBMCs or T cells enriched from blood (not recorded which). CDR3 sequence (DNA): TGTGCCAGCAGCTGGGGGACAGGGGGGAATTCACCCCTCCACTTT. This translates into CASSWGTGGNSPLHF.